A single T cell receptor beta chain is shown here with its context. The antigen is not known. Primers used in a second PCR of roughly 7 to 11 cycles were a sample-barcoded 5' primer and a J-beta primer mix. From the 5' RACE reads, TCRdb called clonotypes with MiXCR, one entry per CDR3 protein. The sample records 1.4 million or so distinct CDR3 sequences, roughly two fifths being singletons. The ends lost 7 bases at V and 5 bases at J; junction bases unmatched: 7. The V gene's germline CDR1 is SQVTM and CDR2 ANQGSEA. The CDR3 has 12 residues. Peripheral blood was drawn, around 9.3 milliliters per donor. The data are from a study of blood T cells in healthy people across ages. Study findings and constraints: Estimated diversity that came from one million T cells was considered an underestimate. A roughly linear age-dependent decrease characterized TCR beta diversity per million T cells.

The receptor's source is a woman aged 18-35 years in good health. Material for sequencing was blood. The chain uses TRBV29-1 and TRBJ2-5; 7 nucleotides line up with TRBD1. CDR3 in amino acids: CSGGQASETQYF. The CDR3 bases are TGCAGCGGAGGACAGGCCAGTGAGACCCAGTACTTC.